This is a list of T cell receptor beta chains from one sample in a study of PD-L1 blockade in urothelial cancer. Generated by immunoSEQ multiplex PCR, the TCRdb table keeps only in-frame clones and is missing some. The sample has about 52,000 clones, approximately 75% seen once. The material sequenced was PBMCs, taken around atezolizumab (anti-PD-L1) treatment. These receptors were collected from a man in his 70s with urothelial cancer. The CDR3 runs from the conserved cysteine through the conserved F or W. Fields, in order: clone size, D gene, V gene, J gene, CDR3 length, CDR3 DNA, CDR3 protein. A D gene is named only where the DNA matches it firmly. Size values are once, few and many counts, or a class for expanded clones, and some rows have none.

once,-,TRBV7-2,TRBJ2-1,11,TGTGCCAGCAGCCCGGGGGATGAGCAGTTCTTC,CASSPGDEQFF
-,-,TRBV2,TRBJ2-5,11,TGTGCCGGCAGACTCATCGATACCCAGTACTTC,CAGRLIDTQYF
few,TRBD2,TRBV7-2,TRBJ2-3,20,TGTGCCAGCAGCTTAGCCGACCGACTAGCGGGGGGGCCGAGTGGAGATACGCAGTATTTT,CASSLADRLAGGPSGDTQYF
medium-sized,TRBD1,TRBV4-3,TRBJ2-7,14,TGCGCCAGCAGCCCTCGGACAGGGGCCTACGAGCAGTACTTC,CASSPRTGAYEQYF
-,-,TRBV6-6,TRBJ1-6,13,TGTGCCAGCAGTTCTCAGATTAATTCACCCCTCCACTTT,CASSSQINSPLHF
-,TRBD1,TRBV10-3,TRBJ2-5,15,TGTGCCATCAGAAGCACAGACAGGGGCGGAGAGACCCAGTACTTC,CAIRSTDRGGETQYF
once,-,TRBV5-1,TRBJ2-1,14,TGCGCCAGCAGCCCACCCCAGAGGTACAATGAGCAGTTCTTC,CASSPPQRYNEQFF
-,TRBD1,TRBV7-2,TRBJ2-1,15,TGTGCCAGCACCTCCATCGGACAGGTTGGTGGAGAGCAGTTCTTC,CASTSIGQVGGEQFF
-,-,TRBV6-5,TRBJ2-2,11,TGTGCCGTCAGGGGAACCGGGGAGCTGTTTTTT,CAVRGTGELFF
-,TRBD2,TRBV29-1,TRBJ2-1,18,TGCAGCGTTGAAGGGCTAGCGGGAGAGACGAGCTCCTACAATGAGCAGTTCTTC,CSVEGLAGETSSYNEQFF
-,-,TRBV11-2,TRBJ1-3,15,TGTGCCAGCAGCTTAGCCGAGACGGGAGGAAACACCATATATTTT,CASSLAETGGNTIYF
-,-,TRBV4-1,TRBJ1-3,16,TGCGCCAGCAGTCAACTCAAATTAGAGGCTGGAAACACCATATATTTT,CASSQLKLEAGNTIYF
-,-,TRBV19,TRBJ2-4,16,TGTGCCAGTAGTATTGTCGGTCGAGGGCCCAAAAACATTCAGTACTTC,CASSIVGRGPKNIQYF
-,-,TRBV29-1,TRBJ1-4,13,TGCAGCGGCTCAGGTGGTATTAATGAAAAACTGTTTTTT,CSGSGGINEKLFF
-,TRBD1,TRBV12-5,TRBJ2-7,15,TGTGCTAGTGGATCCGGACAGGTTCGCGCTGGCGAGCAGTACTTC,CASGSGQVRAGEQYF
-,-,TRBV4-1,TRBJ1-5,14,TGCGCCAGCAGCCAGTCGAGGGGGGGGCAGCCCCAGCATTTT,CASSQSRGGQPQHF
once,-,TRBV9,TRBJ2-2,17,TGTGCCAGCAGCCTCAGGGAGCGCCGGGGAGGCACCGGGGAGCTGTTTTTT,CASSLRERRGGTGELFF